These T cell receptor beta chains were read from a single sample in a study of CD8 T cells in ankylosing spondylitis. TCRdb reprocessed the 5' RACE reads via MiXCR and lists one record per CDR3 protein. The repertoire holds approximately 110,000 distinct CDR3 sequences, with 24% as singletons. The source material was synovial fluid, either unsorted or a sorted T cell fraction (not recorded which). All receptors derive from a male donor with ankylosing spondylitis. CDR3s include the opening cysteine and the closing phenylalanine or tryptophan. The order of the fields is J gene, V gene, CDR3 protein.

j_gene: TRBJ2-2
v_gene: TRBV11-2
CDR3aa: CASSLGPGGVAGASNTGELFF

j_gene: TRBJ1-2
v_gene: TRBV29-1
CDR3aa: CSVGQPYGYTF

j_gene: TRBJ1-5
v_gene: TRBV24-1
CDR3aa: CATSDSGTGDSQPQHF

j_gene: TRBJ2-5
v_gene: TRBV2
CDR3aa: CASSEVMPQETQYF

j_gene: TRBJ2-1
v_gene: TRBV27
CDR3aa: CASSLSSLAGSEQFF

j_gene: TRBJ1-1
v_gene: TRBV3-1
CDR3aa: CASSHRTLILWTEAFF

j_gene: TRBJ1-5
v_gene: TRBV15
CDR3aa: CATSIPGRRYSNQPQHF

j_gene: TRBJ1-1
v_gene: TRBV30
CDR3aa: CAWILGDRVLNTEAFF

j_gene: TRBJ1-5
v_gene: TRBV19
CDR3aa: CASSHSAELSNQPQHF

j_gene: TRBJ2-1
v_gene: TRBV20-1
CDR3aa: CSASSASGYYNEQFF

j_gene: TRBJ2-1
v_gene: TRBV5-1
CDR3aa: CASSDKREAFDEQFF

j_gene: TRBJ1-4
v_gene: TRBV28
CDR3aa: CASSFQGFGEKLFF

j_gene: TRBJ2-7
v_gene: TRBV5-1
CDR3aa: CASSLEGDPYEQYF

j_gene: TRBJ2-5
v_gene: TRBV11-3
CDR3aa: CASSLANRRETQYF

j_gene: TRBJ2-1
v_gene: TRBV5-1
CDR3aa: CASSPEGGTYNEQFF

j_gene: TRBJ1-1
v_gene: TRBV3-1
CDR3aa: CASSQEALNTEAFF